The 20 T cell receptor beta chains presented below share a single source sample, sequenced in a study of T-cell reconstitution after alpha-beta-depleted transplantation in children. Library preparation (for TCRbeta) was performed with unique molecular identifiers. One entry per CDR3 protein, called by TCRdb with MiXCR from the PCR reads. This table has hundreds of thousands of distinct CDR3 sequences, over 10% appearing once. Sequenced here: PBMCs, sampled before TCRalphabeta/CD19-depleted stem cell transplant. Receptors originate from a girl aged 2 to 10 with congenital amegakaryocytic thrombocytopenia, due to receive a stem cell transplant.

Only a few counts were recorded for this clonotype. This chain joins TRBV5-1 and TRBJ2-7, with 13 bases aligning to TRBD2. Germline V gene lookup returns CDR1 SGHRS and CDR2 YFSETQ. The CDR3 is made up of 15 amino acids. J was trimmed by 6 bases and V by 1 base; bases with no gene match: 4. The DNA of the CDR3 is TGCGCCAGCAGCTTGAGGACTAGCGGGAGTCCCGAGCAGTACTTC. Protein sequence: CASSLRTSGSPEQYF.

This clonotype was observed a few times. V and J are TRBV28 and TRBJ2-5; D unclear. Germline V gene data show CDR1 as MDHEN and CDR2 as SYDVKM. The ends were cut back, 2 bases at V and 5 bases at J, with 15 bases in the middle. There are 15 residues in the CDR3. The CDR3 spells CASSLRTHVRETQYF. The DNA of the CDR3 is TGTGCCAGCAGTTTAAGGACCCACGTCAGGGAGACCCAGTACTTC.

At least ten counts were recorded for this clonotype. J is TRBJ2-3 and V is TRBV7-8; D is undetermined. Germline CDR1 and CDR2: SGHVS and FQNEAQ. The germline V and J ends were trimmed by 1 base and 3 bases, with 11 bases remaining between them. The CDR3 has 15 amino acids. The CDR3 DNA sequence: TGTGCCAGCAGCTTAGTTTCGCAGGTTACAGATACGCAGTATTTT. As protein: CASSLVSQVTDTQYF.

This clonotype was found many times. The V and J genes are TRBV7-9 and TRBJ1-1; the D gene is possibly TRBD1 (5 bases). The CDR3 is made up of 13 amino acids. V shed 1 base and J shed 7 bases, with 10 bases lying between them. Germline CDR1 is SEHNR and CDR2 is FQNEAQ (reference sequence). The chain's CDR3 is CASSLGGAYEAFF. The CDR3 coding sequence is TGTGCCAGCAGCTTAGGGGGCGCTTATGAAGCTTTCTTT.

The table lists this clonotype with many counts. This sequence joins TRBV27 and TRBJ1-1; TRBD1 agrees at 8 bases. This CDR3 comprises 15 residues. Germline CDR1 MNHEY, CDR2 SMNVEV (reference sequence). The trim removed 5 bases at V and 5 bases at J, leaving 10 bases unmatched. The CDR3 loop reads CASSADRVGWTEAFF. The CDR3 DNA follows: TGTGCCAGCAGTGCGGACAGGGTGGGTTGGACTGAAGCTTTCTTT.

This clonotype was seen many times. The genes are TRBV20-1 and TRBJ2-7; 12 bases map to TRBD2. Germline CDR1 reads DFQATT; CDR2 reads SNEGSKA (reference sequence). The CDR3 consists of 19 residues. The V and J ends lost 0 bases and 0 bases, in that order; junction bases with no gene match: 12. The CDR3 DNA reads as TGCAGTGCTAGAGATCCGAGGACTAGCGGGATCCTCAGCTCCTACGAGCAGTACTTC. Its protein is CSARDPRTSGILSSYEQYF.

This clonotype was recorded many times. The chain links TRBV20-1 to TRBJ2-3; TRBD2 matches at 11 bases. The CDR3 contains 16 residues. V gave up 6 bases and J gave up 1 base; unmatched junction bases: 9. Germline values: CDR1 DFQATT, CDR2 SNEGSKA (reference sequence). CDR3 bases: TGCAGTGCCTGGCGGGCTAGCGGGAGGCGCACAGATACGCAGTATTTT. As protein: CSAWRASGRRTDTQYF.

This clonotype was counted many times. The CDR3 coding sequence is TGCGCCAGCAGGCACGAAACGGGACAGGCGAACACTGAAGCTTTCTTT. It encodes CASRHETGQANTEAFF. The chain carries TRBV5-1 and TRBJ1-1, with 8 bases identical to TRBD1. With V trimmed by 5 bases and J by 1 base, 10 bases remained unmatched. CDR1 is SGHRS and CDR2 is YFSETQ in the germline V gene. The CDR3 has 16 amino acids.

This clonotype was found many times. This chain joins TRBV5-1 and TRBJ2-1; D call uncertain. The V and J ends lost 0 bases and 7 bases respectively, with 17 bases between them. Looked up from germline, CDR1 is SGHRS and CDR2 is YFSETQ. The CDR3 extends over 16 amino acids. The CDR3 reads CASSLEFRHLWNEQFF. For the CDR3, the DNA is TGCGCCAGCAGCTTGGAGTTTAGGCACCTGTGGAATGAGCAGTTCTTC. The full variable domain, rest sourced from reference TRBV5-1 and TRBJ2-1, is KAGVTQTPRYLIKTRGQQVTLSCSPISGHRSVSWYQQTPGQGLQFLFEYFSETQRNKGNFPGRFSGRQFSNSRSEMNVSTLELGDSALYLCASSLEFRHLWNEQFFGPGTRLTVL.

Ten or more counts support this clonotype. This chain uses TRBV5-1 with TRBJ2-6, with TRBD1 matching over 8 bases. The CDR3 loop spans 16 amino acids. V trimming: 0 bases; J trimming: 3 bases; junction bases outside the gene matches: 2. The V gene's germline CDR1 is SGHRS and CDR2 YFSETQ. CDR3 protein: CASSLAGGVGANVLTF. The CDR3 bases are TGCGCCAGCAGCTTGGCAGGGGGCGTTGGGGCCAACGTCCTGACTTTC.

This clonotype was detected only a few times. As DNA, the CDR3 is TGCGCCAGCAGCTTCGACAGCAAGAACACCGGGGAGCTGTTTTTT. Translation gives CASSFDSKNTGELFF. The rearrangement uses TRBV5-1 and TRBJ2-2, with TRBD1 as a possible D gene (5 bases). There are 15 residues in the CDR3. Germline lookup yields CDR1 SGHRS and CDR2 YFSETQ. The ends were cut back, 2 bases at V and 1 base at J, with 9 bases in the middle.

The genes are TRBV5-1 and TRBJ2-7; 7 nucleotides agree with TRBD1. Germline CDR1 is SGHRS and CDR2 is YFSETQ. Germline trimming cut 3 bases from V and 0 bases from J; bases unmatched to any gene: 9. CDR3 length: 16 residues. The CDR3 spells CASSSGPQGNSYEQYF. CDR3 nucleotide sequence: TGCGCCAGCAGCTCGGGACCACAGGGGAACTCCTACGAGCAGTACTTC. The full variable domain, rest sourced from reference TRBV5-1 and TRBJ2-7, is KAGVTQTPRYLIKTRGQQVTLSCSPISGHRSVSWYQQTPGQGLQFLFEYFSETQRNKGNFPGRFSGRQFSNSRSEMNVSTLELGDSALYLCASSSGPQGNSYEQYFGPGTRLTVT.

This clonotype occurred many times. The J gene is TRBJ1-6, the V gene TRBV10-2; D possibly corresponds to TRBD1 (6 bases). Germline V gene sequence: CDR1 WSHSY, CDR2 SAAADI. V was trimmed by 0 bases and J by 10 bases, leaving 16 bases between them. The CDR3 loop spans 16 amino acids. CDR3 loop: CASSESRQADFSPLHF. The CDR3 nucleotides are TGCGCCAGCAGTGAGTCGAGACAGGCGGATTTCTCACCCCTCCACTTT.

This clonotype was recorded at least ten times. The rearrangement uses TRBV29-1 and TRBJ2-5; D is undetermined. The germline V and J ends were trimmed by 1 base and 2 bases, with 5 bases remaining between them. Germline CDR1 is SQVTM and CDR2 is ANQGSEA. This CDR3 is 12 amino acids long. The DNA of the CDR3 is TGCAGCGTTGAAGGTTGGCAAGAGACCCAGTACTTC. This sequence encodes CSVEGWQETQYF. Variable domain in full (rest from reference TRBV29-1 and TRBJ2-5): SAVISQKPSRDICQRGTSLTIQCQVDSQVTMMFWYRQQPGQSLTLIATANQGSEATYESGFVIDKFPISRPNLTFSTLTVSNMSPEDSSIYLCSVEGWQETQYFGPGTRLLVL.

This clonotype was counted ten times or more. The rearrangement links TRBV6-5 to TRBJ2-3, with no clear D. The CDR3 extends over 14 amino acids. V was trimmed by 5 bases and J by 2 bases, leaving 11 bases between them. In germline, CDR1 is MNHEY, CDR2 SVGAGI. CDR3 sequence: CASSLRALTDTQYF. The DNA for the CDR3 is TGTGCCAGCAGTCTACGGGCCCTCACAGATACGCAGTATTTT.

This clonotype showed up just a few times. The V gene is TRBV5-4, the J gene TRBJ2-1; a possible D gene is TRBD1 (5 bases). Germline values: CDR1 SGHNT, CDR2 YYREEE (reference sequence). CDR3 size: 17 residues. The ends were cut back, 0 bases at V and 3 bases at J, with 16 bases in the middle. CDR3 DNA: TGTGCCAGCAGCTTGGGGGCAGGGATAAATCTCTACAATGAGCAGTTCTTC. It specifies CASSLGAGINLYNEQFF.

The chain links TRBV2 to TRBJ1-5; weak D call: TRBD1 (6 bases). Per germline, CDR1 SNHLY and CDR2 FYNNEI. The CDR3 runs to 15 residues. V was pared by 8 bases and J by 2 bases, with 16 bases between. In DNA form, the CDR3 reads TGTGCCAGCCAGGGGAACGGGGTCGGCAATCAGCCCCAGCATTTT. This translates into CASQGNGVGNQPQHF. Combining the CDR3 with reference TRBV2 and TRBJ1-5 gives the whole variable domain EPEVTQTPSHQVTQMGQEVILRCVPISNHLYFYWYRQILGQKVEFLVSFYNNEISEKSEIFDDQFSVERPDGSNFTLKIRSTKLEDSAMYFCASQGNGVGNQPQHFGDGTRLSIL.

Concerning this clonotype: It may be a read error: a sequence one base away is much more abundant. The rearrangement links TRBV29-1 to TRBJ2-1; TRBD2 is a possible D gene (7 bases). V lost 7 bases and J 6 bases, leaving 16 bases between the germline ends. The germline gives CDR1 SQVTM, CDR2 ANQGSEA. CDR3 size: 13 residues. The DNA for the CDR3 is TGCAGCGAGCGGGACATAACCTGCAATGAGCAGTTCTTC. Amino acids: CSERDITCNEQFF.

A word on this clonotype: The junction departs from the called germline gene at one end, perhaps through a read error. The chain employs TRBV20-1 and TRBJ2-5; tentative D call: TRBD2 (5 bases). Germline V CDR1 and CDR2: DFQATT, SNEGSKA (reference sequence). The CDR3 totals 16 residues. The CDR3 spells CSARDLVGAYEETQCF. Written as DNA, the CDR3 is TGCAGTGCTAGAGATTTGGTGGGAGCGTATGAAGAGACCCAGTGCTTC.

This chain connects TRBV20-1 to TRBJ2-5, with D possibly TRBD1 on 7 matching bases. The germline V and J ends were trimmed by 0 bases and 5 bases, with 16 bases remaining between them. The CDR3 has 15 residues. Germline CDR1 DFQATT, CDR2 SNEGSKA (reference sequence). CDR3 amino acids: CSARDQGGAEETQYF. CDR3 DNA: TGCAGTGCTAGAGATCAGGGGGGCGCAGAGGAGACCCAGTACTTC.